This is a list of T cell receptor beta chains from one sample in a study of early T cells in non-severe SARS-CoV-2 infection. TCRdb processed the 5' RACE reads anew with MiXCR; each CDR3 protein has one entry. The data hold tens of thousands of distinct CDR3 sequences, with 10% to 15% observed a single time. The source material was whole blood. The receptors derive from an adult who was a healthcare worker with PCR-confirmed SARS-CoV-2 infection or an uninfected control (not recorded which). CDR3s include the opening cysteine and the closing phenylalanine or tryptophan. The D gene is left open where the match is weak. Only some rows state a clone size, as once, few, many or a class for expanded clones.

clone size	V gene	D gene	J gene	CDR3 DNA	CDR3 protein
many	TRBV7-9	NA	TRBJ2-7	TGTGCCAGCAGCGCCGGGACCCGAAAGATGCAGTACTTC	CASSAGTRKMQYF
many	TRBV7-3	NA	TRBJ1-1	TGTGCCAGCAGCCCTACGCCCAGTCGGGACACTGAAGCTTTCTTT	CASSPTPSRDTEAFF
many	TRBV12-5	NA	TRBJ2-2	TGTGCTAGTCAGAAGGGGGACGGGGAGCTGTTTTTT	CASQKGDGELFF
NA	TRBV6-5	NA	TRBJ1-1	TGTGCCAGCAGTTACCCCTTGGGAAAGGACAGCAGACCATTGAACACTGAAGCTTTCTTT	CASSYPLGKDSRPLNTEAFF
NA	TRBV18	TRBD1	TRBJ2-1	TGTGCCAGCTCACCAGGGACAGGGTCCTACAATGAGCAGTTCTTC	CASSPGTGSYNEQFF
many	TRBV5-4	NA	TRBJ2-4	TGTGCCAGCAGCTTGGGTCAGGGACTAGCCAAAAACATTCAGTACTTC	CASSLGQGLAKNIQYF
NA	TRBV4-1	NA	TRBJ1-4	TGCGCCAGCAGCCAAGAAACCCGACATGTTGGGGGGGAAAAACTGTTTTTT	CASSQETRHVGGEKLFF
many	TRBV29-1	TRBD1	TRBJ1-3	TGCAGCGGGACAGGGGCTGGAAACACCATATATTTT	CSGTGAGNTIYF
many	TRBV7-2	NA	TRBJ2-5	TGTGCCAGCAGCCTTCCACCAGGAGGGGAAAAGACCCAGTACTTC	CASSLPPGGEKTQYF
many	TRBV7-9	TRBD1	TRBJ2-7	TGTGCCAGCAGCCCCGCCCCCTGGCCGGGACAGGGACTCTACGAGCAGTACTTC	CASSPAPWPGQGLYEQYF
NA	TRBV2	TRBD2	TRBJ2-4	TGTGCCAGCAGGATTACGTTGACTAGCGGGGGGAAAAACATTCAGTACTTC	CASRITLTSGGKNIQYF
many	TRBV6-5	NA	TRBJ1-2	TGTGCCAGCAGTTACTCGACAGGCTATGGCTACACCTTC	CASSYSTGYGYTF
NA	TRBV27	NA	TRBJ1-2	TGTGCCAGCAGCCCCTTACCGGGGCTTGGCTACACCTTC	CASSPLPGLGYTF
many	TRBV3-1	NA	TRBJ2-2	TGTGCCAGCAGCCAAGAACCCGGGTTCGGGGAGCTGTTTTTT	CASSQEPGFGELFF
many	TRBV12-3/TRBV12-4	TRBD2	TRBJ2-7	TGTGCCAGCAGTTCCTGGACTAGCGGGACCTACGAGCAGTACTTC	CASSSWTSGTYEQYF
many	TRBV5-6	TRBD2	TRBJ2-7	TGTGCCAGCAGCTTGGCGCTAGCGGGGGCCTACGAGCAGTACTTC	CASSLALAGAYEQYF
few	TRBV7-9	NA	TRBJ1-3	TGTGCCAGCAGCTTAGCAGGATCCCTCTCTGGAAACACCATATATTTT	CASSLAGSLSGNTIYF
many	TRBV12-3/TRBV12-4	NA	TRBJ1-1	TGTGCCAGCAGTTTAGTTCAGGGGCTAAGATTGAACACTGAAGCTTTCTTT	CASSLVQGLRLNTEAFF
many	TRBV5-1	NA	TRBJ2-2	TGCGCCAGCAGTCGATTCTCAACCACCGGGGAGCTGTTTTTT	CASSRFSTTGELFF
few	TRBV5-1	NA	TRBJ1-1	TGCGCCAGCAGTCGGTTCGTGGGGGAGAACACTGAAGCTTTCTTT	CASSRFVGENTEAFF
many	TRBV2	NA	TRBJ1-5	TGTGCCAGCACCCAGGGGCCCCTCTACAATCAGCCCCAGCATTTT	CASTQGPLYNQPQHF
NA	TRBV12-3/TRBV12-4	NA	TRBJ1-2	TGTGCCAGCAGTTCCGGGACCGATCCTGACTATGGCTACACCTTC	CASSSGTDPDYGYTF
NA	TRBV29-1	NA	TRBJ2-1	TGCAGCGTCCTTCTATTCGTTCCGTCGAGCTCCTACAATGAGCAGTTCTTC	CSVLLFVPSSSYNEQFF
many	TRBV27	NA	TRBJ1-6	TGTGCCAGCAGTTTCCGACAGGCGAATTCACCCCTCCACTTT	CASSFRQANSPLHF
NA	TRBV3-1	NA	TRBJ2-7	TGTGCCAGCAGCCGTGCCGGGACCTACGAGCAGTACTTC	CASSRAGTYEQYF
many	TRBV24-1	TRBD2	TRBJ2-2	TGTGCCACCAGTGTTGCGGGAGTGGCCGCCGGGGAGCTGTTTTTT	CATSVAGVAAGELFF
many	TRBV10-2	NA	TRBJ2-1	TGCGCCAGCGCCGGAGGGGTAAACCTATACAATGAGCAGTTCTTC	CASAGGVNLYNEQFF
many	TRBV5-5	NA	TRBJ2-7	TGTGCCAGCAGCCGACGGGAACTGGGCTACGAGCAGTACTTC	CASSRRELGYEQYF
few	TRBV20-1	NA	TRBJ1-2	TGCAGTGCCCTTCGGGGCGTCTATGGCTACACCTTC	CSALRGVYGYTF
NA	TRBV2	NA	TRBJ2-1	TGTGCCTATGAGAGCTCCTACAATGAGCAGTTCTTC	CAYESSYNEQFF
NA	TRBV28	TRBD2	TRBJ2-7	TGTGCCAGCAGTTTAGCGGGGGACCTATACGAGCAGTACTTC	CASSLAGDLYEQYF
many	TRBV2	NA	TRBJ1-2	TGTGCCAGCAGTCCAAGCCAGGGGCCTGGTGGCTACACCTTC	CASSPSQGPGGYTF
many	TRBV7-8	NA	TRBJ1-4	TGTGCCAGCAGCTCACTTAGTCTCGGGGGTGAAAAACTGTTTTTT	CASSSLSLGGEKLFF
many	TRBV29-1	NA	TRBJ2-1	TGCAGCGGGCCCCTACAAGGTACAAATGAGCAGTTCTTC	CSGPLQGTNEQFF
many	TRBV11-2	NA	TRBJ2-4	TGTGCCAGCAGCCCTCGGACGGATTTGCTAGCCAAAAACATTCAGTACTTC	CASSPRTDLLAKNIQYF
many	TRBV7-6	NA	TRBJ2-1	TGTGCCAGCAGCCTGGGGTATGGGCCCTACAATGAGCAGTTCTTC	CASSLGYGPYNEQFF
many	TRBV10-1	TRBD2	TRBJ2-2	TGCGCCAGCAGTGAGTCCGTACAAATAGCGGGAGGACCCGGGGAGCTGTTTTTT	CASSESVQIAGGPGELFF
few	TRBV10-3	TRBD1	TRBJ2-1	TGTGCCATCAGTAAGGGACAGGGGAGCACCTACAATGAGCAGTTCTTC	CAISKGQGSTYNEQFF
few	TRBV30	NA	TRBJ1-1	TGTGCCTGGAGGGTCGGGGGTACGGAGAACACTGAAGCTTTCTTT	CAWRVGGTENTEAFF
NA	TRBV18	TRBD1	TRBJ2-5	TGTGCCAGCTCACCTCGGACAGGGGGAGGCGAGACCCAGTACTTC	CASSPRTGGGETQYF
many	TRBV29-1	NA	TRBJ2-3	TGCAGCGTTCAACCCCCCGGGACTCCTATCAGCACAGATACGCAGTATTTT	CSVQPPGTPISTDTQYF
many	TRBV9	TRBD1	TRBJ2-5	TGTGCCAGCAGCATGAGCCGGACAGGGGGAGACCAAGAGACCCAGTACTTC	CASSMSRTGGDQETQYF
many	TRBV15	NA	TRBJ2-3	TGTGCCACCAGCACAGGGGAATCCACAGATACGCAGTATTTT	CATSTGESTDTQYF
many	TRBV5-8	TRBD1	TRBJ2-3	TGTGCCAGCAGCCCCCGGACAGGGAGGGATACGCAGTATTTT	CASSPRTGRDTQYF
many	TRBV28	NA	TRBJ2-1	TGTGCCAGCAGTTCTGTCAGGGGCGCATACAATGAGCAGTTCTTC	CASSSVRGAYNEQFF
many	TRBV9	TRBD1	TRBJ1-3	TGTGCCAGCAGCTCAGGACAGGTTTCCTCTGGAAACACCATATATTTT	CASSSGQVSSGNTIYF
many	TRBV28	NA	TRBJ2-3	TGTGCCAGCATCGAATGGGGGGCGCTAACAGATACGCAGTATTTT	CASIEWGALTDTQYF
many	TRBV12-3/TRBV12-4	TRBD2	TRBJ2-7	TGTGCCAGCAGTCAAAGGACTAGCGGGAGGAAGACCTACGAGCAGTACTTC	CASSQRTSGRKTYEQYF
many	TRBV18	NA	TRBJ2-3	TGTGCCAGCTCGCCGTCCGATACGCAGTATTTT	CASSPSDTQYF
medium-sized	TRBV6-1	TRBD2	TRBJ2-1	TGTGCCAGCAGTGAATCACTAGCGGGAGCTCCTGAGCAGTTCTTC	CASSESLAGAPEQFF
many	TRBV5-1	NA	TRBJ1-2	TGCGCCAGCAGCCCTGGCGCGGTTTATGGCTACACCTTC	CASSPGAVYGYTF
many	TRBV6-5	TRBD2	TRBJ2-3	TGTGCCAGCAGTTACGGGACTAGCGGGGAAACAGATACGCAGTATTTT	CASSYGTSGETDTQYF
many	TRBV4-1	TRBD2	TRBJ2-5	TGCGCCAGCAGCCAAGAGACCGGGACTAGCGGGGGGGCAATCCAAGAGACCCAGTACTTC	CASSQETGTSGGAIQETQYF
few	TRBV20-1	TRBD2	TRBJ2-2	TGCAGTGCTAGTCAGTCTAGCGGCACCGGGGAGCTGTTTTTT	CSASQSSGTGELFF
NA	TRBV20-1	TRBD1	TRBJ2-3	TGCAGTCCGACAGGGGCAGGAGATACGCAGTATTTT	CSPTGAGDTQYF
few	TRBV28	NA	TRBJ2-6	TGTGCCAGCAGTTTATACAGGATCTCTGGGGCCAACGTCCTGACTTTC	CASSLYRISGANVLTF
many	TRBV27	NA	TRBJ1-1	TGTGCCAGCAGTTTAGGGACCCCGGAGACTGAAGCTTTCTTT	CASSLGTPETEAFF
many	TRBV14	NA	TRBJ2-1	TGTGCCAGCAGCCTTAACCTCTACAATGAGCAGTTCTTC	CASSLNLYNEQFF
NA	TRBV20-1	NA	TRBJ1-4	TGCAGTACCCACAGAGAATCGAATGAAAAACTGTTTTTT	CSTHRESNEKLFF
many	TRBV11-3	NA	TRBJ2-3	TGTGCCAGCAGCTTAGAGGTTATGGATACGCAGTATTTT	CASSLEVMDTQYF